Described below is a single T cell receptor (beta chain) sequence and its context. Its antigen remains unidentified. This record comes from a study of T cell repertoires and HLA-DP antigens. Study observations and caveats: Antigen presentation used HeLa cells, with total CD4+ cells responding.

V was pared by 4 bases and J by 8 bases, with 6 bases of the junction left unmatched. Germline CDR1 SGHNT, CDR2 YYREEE (reference sequence). The CDR3 is 14 residues long. The primer mix covered 54 TRBV segments and 13 TRBJ segments. Clones were read by immunoSEQ multiplex PCR, and TCRdb kept only the in-frame ones, dropping some. The sample lists roughly 120,000 clones, more than 85% occurring once. Negative selection yielded untouched CD4+ T cells of average 97.7% purity. This TCR derives from a woman under 30 in good health and CMV-seronegative. The specimen was CD4+ T cells from PBMCs. The V gene is TRBV5-4, the J gene TRBJ2-1, with TRBD1 matching 10 bases. This chain's CDR3 is CASSPDRGRYEQFF. The CDR3 DNA reads as TGTGCCAGCAGCCCGGACAGGGGGAGGTATGAGCAGTTCTTC.